The T cell receptor beta chain described here comes from a study of T cell responses to AZD1222 COVID-19 vaccine. Study findings and constraints: Donors, mostly white British, included more females; clonal diversity was possibly underestimated.

Germline CDR1 is LGHDT and CDR2 is YNNKEL (reference sequence). This CDR3 contains 18 residues. V lost 1 base and J 5 bases, leaving 20 bases between the germline ends. About this clone itself: Its antigen is still unknown.

The repertoire was sequenced with immunoSEQ multiplex PCR; TCRdb's copy has only in-frame clones and lacks some. The data hold around 89,000 clones, with roughly 91% observed a single time. The material was peripheral blood, obtained on day 0 of AZD1222 vaccination. This sequence originates from an adult in good health. The chain has TRBV3-1 (or the pseudogene TRBV3-2) and TRBJ2-2; D may match TRBD1 or TRBD2 (6 bases each). Here the CDR3 DNA reads TGTGCCAGCAGCCAAGTAGTCGGGGTCGGGGGCGGAACCGGGGAGCTGTTTTTT. This gives the protein CASSQVVGVGGGTGELFF.